This T cell receptor (beta chain) appears in the sequencing data of a study of blood T cells in healthy people across ages. The wider study: For every two T cells, template switching captured about one barcoded beta molecule.

For every donor, a draw yielded about 10 milliliters of peripheral blood. A sample-barcoded 5' primer and a J-beta primer mix were used in a second PCR of about 7 to 12 cycles. Carrying 12 random nucleotides, a template-switch adaptor labeled each individual cDNA molecule. TCRdb processed the 5' RACE reads anew with MiXCR; each CDR3 protein has one entry. The sample yields around 600,000 distinct CDR3 sequences, roughly 48% seen once. The CDR3 covers 12 residues. Germline CDR1 and CDR2: DFQATT and SNEGSKA (reference sequence). This clonotype was counted a few times. The specimen sequenced was blood. V and J are TRBV20-1 and TRBJ2-7, with D possibly being TRBD2 (6 bases). The closer fit of TRBJ2-5 to the DNA end suggests the J call may be wrong. The sequence was obtained from a man at least 80 years old in good health. DNA for the CDR3: TGCAGTGCCCCCGGGAGTAGGAAGACCCAGTACTTC. Its protein product is CSAPGSRKTQYF.